This T cell receptor beta chain was sequenced in a study of T cells in Graves' hyperthyroidism and ophthalmopathy. General observations from the study: Patients with ophthalmopathy were separated from those with stable hyperthyroidism by a 13 V-J model.

Researchers defined stable Graves' hyperthyroidism as no ophthalmopathy progression within 18 months. Researchers barred patients who had uncontrolled infection, other autoimmune disease, pregnancy or lactation. The study based diagnoses on clinical symptoms, serum thyroxine and TRAb, thyroid ultrasound and orbital computed tomography. This clonotype was seen at least ten times. Its antigen is unknown. Using RNA transcripts as the source, TCR beta CDR3 regions were amplified. In the first-round RT-PCR of the TCR CDR3, the HTBI primer set was used. MiXCR, run by TCRdb on the multiplex PCR reads, gives a single entry per CDR3 protein. The sample shows about 610,000 distinct CDR3 sequences, roughly 46% of them seen only once. The source is a woman younger than 30 with Graves' hyperthyroidism. The sample was peripheral blood or thyroid tissue (not recorded which).

The CDR3 here is CASSLAENTGELFF. The CDR3 DNA reads TGTGCCAGCAGCTTGGCAGAGAACACCGGGGAGCTGTTTTTT. This chain connects TRBV7-6 to TRBJ2-2; D uncertain. V was cut by 3 bases and J by 1 base, with 6 bases left in between. From germline, CDR1 is SGHVS and CDR2 FNYEAQ. The CDR3 is made up of 14 amino acids. Supplemented by reference TRBV7-6 and TRBJ2-2, the full variable domain reads GAGVSQSPRYKVTKRGQDVALRCDPISGHVSLYWYRQALGQGPEFLTYFNYEAQQDKSGLPNDRFSAERPEGSISTLTIQRTEQRDSAMYRCASSLAENTGELFFGEGSRLTVL.